This T cell receptor beta chain was retrieved from a study of cytomegalovirus exposure and HLA in healthy donors. The V gene lost 5 bases and the J gene lost 7 bases, with 15 bases spanning the gap. The germline gives CDR1 SNHLY, CDR2 FYNNEI. This CDR3 contains 15 residues. With 60 Vbeta and 13 Jbeta primers, the PCR was carried out. Using immunoSEQ multiplex PCR, the repertoire was profiled, and TCRdb retains in-frame clones only, with some absent. This sample lists tens of thousands of clones; its ten largest clones have about a sixth. J is TRBJ1-6 and V is TRBV2, with D perhaps matching TRBD1 (6 bases). Sequenced material: PBMCs. The sequence was obtained from a boy aged 10-17 years in good health and CMV-seronegative. This CDR3 is CASSSGDRPNSPLHF. For the CDR3, the DNA is TGTGCCAGCAGTTCGGGTGACAGGCCAAATTCACCCCTCCACTTT.